Listed below are T cell receptor beta chains from one sample, sequenced in a study of T cells in Graves' hyperthyroidism and ophthalmopathy. Using its own MiXCR run on the multiplex PCR reads, TCRdb lists one record per CDR3 protein. The sample carries approximately 530,000 distinct CDR3 sequences, over 15% recorded once. Sequenced input: blood. Receptors originate from a woman younger than 30 with Graves' hyperthyroidism. Each CDR3 is given with its conserved first and last residue. D genes are given only for firm matches. Rows give clone size only sometimes, using once, few, many, or a class for an expanded clone.

TRBJ2-1 few NA TRBV7-9 TGTGCCAGCAGCCCCCCGGCGGCGTGGGGCGATGAGCAGTTCTTC CASSPPAAWGDEQFF
TRBJ2-5 NA TRBD2 TRBV5-1 TGCGCCAGCACAAGGGACGCGGGAGGATTAGAGACCCAGTACTTC CASTRDAGGLETQYF
TRBJ1-2 NA NA TRBV24-1 TGTGCCACCAGTGAGCGGTTCTTCTATGGCTACACCTTC CATSERFFYGYTF
TRBJ1-5 few NA TRBV9 TGTGCCAGCAGCGTAGCGGGGACATCGGAGGGTGCACAACATTTT CASSVAGTSEGAQHF
TRBJ1-2 few TRBD1 TRBV15 TGTGCCACCAGTCATCAAAGGACAGGGGGCTTTAGTGGCTACACCTTC CATSHQRTGGFSGYTF
TRBJ2-2 few NA TRBV6-1 TGTGCCAGCAGTCCCAGACAGGCCAACACCGGGGAGCTGTTTTTT CASSPRQANTGELFF
TRBJ2-1 many TRBD2 TRBV19 TGTGCCAGTAGTCGTAGCGGGAGGGCAGGCAATGAGCAGTTCTTC CASSRSGRAGNEQFF
TRBJ1-5 few TRBD1 TRBV3-1 TGTGCCAGCAGTCCCGGACAGGCTACCGTTAGCGGGCAGCCCCAGCATTTT CASSPGQATVSGQPQHF
TRBJ1-6 NA NA TRBV6-4 TGTGCCAGCAGGGAGACAGCCGGGGATCCCCTCCACTTT CASRETAGDPLHF
TRBJ1-1 few NA TRBV4-3 TGCGCCAGCAGCCAAAGGGCACTACAGGGATTCACTGAAGCTTTCTTT CASSQRALQGFTEAFF
TRBJ2-1 NA NA TRBV6-2/TRBV6-3 TGTGCCAGCAGCCCTCTAAGCTCCTACAATGAGCAGTTCTTC CASSPLSSYNEQFF
TRBJ1-2 many NA TRBV12-3/TRBV12-4 TGTGCCAGCAGTTACCCCGGCATGACGAGTGGTGGCTACACCTTC CASSYPGMTSGGYTF
TRBJ2-1 NA NA TRBV6-5 TGTGCCAGCAGTTATGATGGGGTGGGGTACAATGAGCAGTTCTTC CASSYDGVGYNEQFF
TRBJ2-1 many NA TRBV2 TGTGCCAGCAGTGTGCGGAATGAGCAGTTCTTC CASSVRNEQFF
TRBJ2-1 few NA TRBV12-3/TRBV12-4 TGTGCCAGCAGTTTACTGTCTGAAAGCTCCTACAATGAGCAGTTCTTC CASSLLSESSYNEQFF
TRBJ2-7 many TRBD2 TRBV27 TGTGCCAGCAGCCAGCGGGAGGGCCGGTGGGAGCAGTACTTC CASSQREGRWEQYF
TRBJ2-1 many NA TRBV14 TGTGCCAGCAGCCATGGGGCCAGAAGCTCCTACAATGAGCAGTTCTTC CASSHGARSSYNEQFF
TRBJ2-1 many TRBD2 TRBV20-1 TGCAGTGCTAGAAAGAGGGCCCTAGCGGGGTACAATGAGCAGTTCTTC CSARKRALAGYNEQFF
TRBJ2-1 NA NA TRBV19 TGTGCCAGTAGCCCAGGACGGAGAACTCAGTTCTTC CASSPGRRTQFF
TRBJ1-2 few NA TRBV12-3/TRBV12-4 TGTGCCAGCAGCGAGCTGCTTTATGGCTACACCTTC CASSELLYGYTF
TRBJ1-2 NA NA TRBV7-2 TGTGCCAGCAGCTGGATCGGGACCCATGGGAACTATGGCTACACCTTC CASSWIGTHGNYGYTF
TRBJ2-1 NA NA TRBV7-2 TGTGCCAGCAGCCCTCTGGCGTCCACCTACAATGAGCAGTTCTTC CASSPLASTYNEQFF
TRBJ2-5 many NA TRBV10-3 TGTGCCATCAGTGAGCCTGGAGAGACCCAGTACTTC CAISEPGETQYF
TRBJ2-3 NA NA TRBV7-8 TGTGCCAGCAGCCCCCCAGCGGGTTTTTCGGATACGCAGTATTTT CASSPPAGFSDTQYF
TRBJ2-7 NA NA TRBV6-2/TRBV6-3 TGTGCCAGCAGATTTGGAGACATCTCCTACGAGCAGTACTTC CASRFGDISYEQYF
TRBJ2-7 many NA TRBV11-3 TGTGCCAGCAGCTCGACTCCCTACGAGCAGTACTTC CASSSTPYEQYF
TRBJ2-7 few NA TRBV4-2 TGTGCCAGCAGCCAAGTTGCTAGCACAACTTACGAGCAGTACTTC CASSQVASTTYEQYF
TRBJ2-1 NA NA TRBV12-3/TRBV12-4 TGTGCCAGCAGCCGAACAGGGTATGAGCAGTTCTTC CASSRTGYEQFF
TRBJ2-7 few NA TRBV7-8 TGTGCCAGCAGCAACGGGGGTTCCCTCGAGCAGTACTTC CASSNGGSLEQYF
TRBJ2-4 NA NA TRBV9 TGTGCCAGCAGCGTCACACCGGGACTCAGGGGGGACATTCAGTACTTC CASSVTPGLRGDIQYF
TRBJ2-7 few NA TRBV7-9 TGTGCCAGCAGCTTAGGCGGGACCCCACCCTACGAGCAGTACTTC CASSLGGTPPYEQYF
TRBJ1-5 few TRBD1 TRBV19 TGTGCCAGTACCCATTGGGCAGGACAGGGAACTTGTCAGCCCCAGCATTTT CASTHWAGQGTCQPQHF
TRBJ1-5 many NA TRBV2 TGTGCCAGCAGTGAAAAGCGGAACCCCCAGCCCCAGCATTTT CASSEKRNPQPQHF
TRBJ1-2 many TRBD1 TRBV11-2 TGTGCCAGCAGCCGGGGACAGGGCGTTGGCTACACCTTC CASSRGQGVGYTF
TRBJ2-3 few NA TRBV7-2 TGTGCCAGCAGCTTAGGGGGACCCTGGCGGGCCGATATGGCAGATACGCAGTATTTT CASSLGGPWRADMADTQYF
TRBJ2-1 NA TRBD2 TRBV14 TGTGCCAGCAGCCAAGAGAGCGGGAGGGGCTCCTACAATGAGCAGTTCTTC CASSQESGRGSYNEQFF
TRBJ2-7 NA TRBD1 TRBV11-2 TGTGCCAGCAGCGCTCAAATAGGTGGACAGGGCTTAAGGAGCGAGCAGTACTTC CASSAQIGGQGLRSEQYF
TRBJ2-7 many TRBD1 TRBV2 TGTGCCAGCAGCGGGGACAGGGGATCCTACGAGCAGTACTTC CASSGDRGSYEQYF
TRBJ1-1 NA NA TRBV6-2/TRBV6-3 TGTGCCAGCAGCCCGTGGGCCGGAACAGTGACTGAAGCTTTCTTT CASSPWAGTVTEAFF
TRBJ1-2 few NA TRBV18 TGTGCCAGCTCACCACGGACAGATTCTAACTATGGCTACACCTTC CASSPRTDSNYGYTF
TRBJ2-5 few NA TRBV20-1 TGCAGTGCGGACCAGACAGTGGCAGAGACCCAGTACTTC CSADQTVAETQYF
TRBJ2-1 few NA TRBV5-1 TGCGCCAGCACAAGAGTAGCGAGGGGGAATGAGCAGTTCTTC CASTRVARGNEQFF
TRBJ2-7 NA NA TRBV7-9 TGTGCCAGCAGCTTAGGTAGGGGGACCGCCGCGCGAGAGCAGTACTTC CASSLGRGTAAREQYF
TRBJ1-2 NA NA TRBV18 TGTGCCAGCTCAACACAGGCAGGTGGTGGCTACACCTTC CASSTQAGGGYTF
TRBJ2-1 many NA TRBV7-9 TGTGCCAGCAGCCCTCCTATGGGGGGGGGGCTACTATCCTACAATGAGCAGTTCTTC CASSPPMGGGLLSYNEQFF
TRBJ1-1 few TRBD1 TRBV9 TGTGCCAGCAGCGTAACGGGCAGGGGGCAAACTGAAGCTTTCTTT CASSVTGRGQTEAFF
TRBJ2-1 many TRBD1 TRBV7-9 TGTGCCAGCAGCCGCTCCGGGACAGGGGACAATGAGCAGTTCTTC CASSRSGTGDNEQFF
TRBJ2-3 many NA TRBV11-3 TGTGCCAGCAGCGTGGAACCGACTAGCACAGATACGCAGTATTTT CASSVEPTSTDTQYF
TRBJ1-6 many NA TRBV6-1 TGTGCCAGCAAAGGGGCGCAATCACCCCTCCACTTT CASKGAQSPLHF
TRBJ2-1 few TRBD2 TRBV28 TGTGCCAGCAGTTTATCCCCTAGCGGGAGGGGCTACAATGAGCAGTTCTTC CASSLSPSGRGYNEQFF
TRBJ1-2 many NA TRBV6-2/TRBV6-3 TGTGCCAGCAGTTACCCCAGGGGAGATGGCTACACCTTC CASSYPRGDGYTF
TRBJ1-2 many NA TRBV30 TGTGCCTGGAGTATCAGAAACTATGGCTACACCTTC CAWSIRNYGYTF
TRBJ2-1 few NA TRBV5-4 TGTGCCAGCAGCTTGGCCGTCCCCTCCTACAATGAGCAGTTCTTC CASSLAVPSYNEQFF
TRBJ2-1 NA NA TRBV9 TGTGCCAGCAGCGGGAACAGGGCCCAGATCAATGAGCAGTTCTTC CASSGNRAQINEQFF
TRBJ2-7 NA TRBD1 TRBV7-6 TGTGCCAGCAGCTTAGTGAACAGGGGGCCGGAGCAGTACTTC CASSLVNRGPEQYF